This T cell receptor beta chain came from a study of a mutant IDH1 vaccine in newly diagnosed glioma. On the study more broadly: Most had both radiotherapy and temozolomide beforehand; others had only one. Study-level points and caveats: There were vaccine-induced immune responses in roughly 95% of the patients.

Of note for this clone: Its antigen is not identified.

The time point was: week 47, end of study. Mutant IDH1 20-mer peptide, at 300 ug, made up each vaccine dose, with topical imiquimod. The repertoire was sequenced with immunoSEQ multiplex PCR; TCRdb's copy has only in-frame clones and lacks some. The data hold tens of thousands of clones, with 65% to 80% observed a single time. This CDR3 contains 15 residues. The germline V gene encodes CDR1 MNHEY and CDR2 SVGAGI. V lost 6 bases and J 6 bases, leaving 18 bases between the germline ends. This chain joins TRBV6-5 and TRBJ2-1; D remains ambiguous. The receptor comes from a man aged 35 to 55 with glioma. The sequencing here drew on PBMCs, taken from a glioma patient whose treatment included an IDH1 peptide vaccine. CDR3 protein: CASSPDPSWSNEQFF. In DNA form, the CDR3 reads TGTGCCAGCAGCCCCGACCCTTCCTGGTCCAATGAGCAGTTCTTC.